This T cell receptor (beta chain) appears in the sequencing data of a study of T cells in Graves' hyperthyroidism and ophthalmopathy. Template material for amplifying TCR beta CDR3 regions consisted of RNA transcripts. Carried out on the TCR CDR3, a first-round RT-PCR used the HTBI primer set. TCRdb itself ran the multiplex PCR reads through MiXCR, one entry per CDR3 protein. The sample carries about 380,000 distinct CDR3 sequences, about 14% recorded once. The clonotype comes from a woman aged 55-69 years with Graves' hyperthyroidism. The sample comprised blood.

The CDR3, as DNA: TGCAGTGCTATGGGGTCTTACGAGCAGTACTTC. Its translation: CSAMGSYEQYF. The chain has TRBV20-1 and TRBJ2-7; D gene unclear. Trimming shortened V by 4 bases and J by 4 bases, and 8 bases separated the two germline ends. The CDR3 is 11 amino acids. Germline V lookup: CDR1 DFQATT, CDR2 SNEGSKA (reference sequence).